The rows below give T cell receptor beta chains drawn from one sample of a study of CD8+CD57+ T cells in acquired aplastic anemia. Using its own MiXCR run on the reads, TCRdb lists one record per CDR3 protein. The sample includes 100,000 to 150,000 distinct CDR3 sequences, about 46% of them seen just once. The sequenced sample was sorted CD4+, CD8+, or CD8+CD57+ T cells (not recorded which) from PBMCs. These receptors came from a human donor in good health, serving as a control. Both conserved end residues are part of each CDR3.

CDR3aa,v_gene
CASSKFSSQGPAFF,TRBV27
CSVKPSGDLYEQYF,TRBV29-1
CASSTRGGLKEKLFF,TRBV12-3/TRBV12-4
CASSETTDTQYF,TRBV2
CASTTLEGARTDTQYF,TRBV4-2
CATSLSAGDQPQHF,TRBV15
CASSVGELPNYEQYF,TRBV9
CASSLDREAFF,TRBV7-2
CASSPGAGTQYF,TRBV27
CASSVPFGDGELRGQYF,TRBV2
CASTPSGEKLFF,TRBV25-1
CAISPGQGTEAFF,TRBV10-3
CSVGKQGHSYEQYF,TRBV29-1
CASSLQASGTSPLHF,TRBV12-3/TRBV12-4
CASSLETQNGYTF,TRBV7-9
CASSEGGGAIKTQYF,TRBV2
CASRTVGGATPFF,TRBV2
CASEGEGHEQFF,TRBV2
CAINGQGRDQPQHF,TRBV10-3
CASMGTGWETQYF,TRBV5-1
CASSYGGMNTEAFF,TRBV27
CASSPPGLNEQFF,TRBV7-3
CATGQSYGYTF,TRBV10-3
CASSPRQGWDTQYF,TRBV11-2
CAISPGTNTEAFF,TRBV10-3
CSADGSGDDTDTQYF,TRBV20-1
CASSHSGGRYNEQFF,TRBV11-2
CSASLRTGVLTNEKLFF,TRBV20-1
CASSIGGNGAFF,TRBV25-1
CATSRDRSTGAYGYTF,TRBV15
CASSVDGRGGPNEQFF,TRBV9
CASSSSGTGSDTEAFF,TRBV5-1